Below, 13 T cell receptor beta chains from the same sample are listed, as sequenced in a study of blood T cells in healthy people across ages. Through a sample-barcoded 5' primer and a J-beta primer mix, a second PCR was run for about 6 to 11 cycles. TCRdb passed the 5' RACE reads through MiXCR, listing each CDR3 protein once. The repertoire consists of 1.5 million to 2 million distinct CDR3 sequences, with 40% to 55% occurring once and the leading ten covering over 2%. Sequencing was done on a sample of blood. Every receptor here comes from a woman in her thirties or forties in good health.

The chain carries TRBV20-1 and TRBJ1-2; 8 bases fit TRBD1. The CDR3 is 15 amino acids. Germline lookup yields CDR1 DFQATT and CDR2 SNEGSKA (reference sequence). The junction had 4 bases not matched to a gene; V was cut back by 1 base and J by 0 bases. CDR3: CSARVQDRANYGYTF. The DNA of the CDR3 is TGCAGTGCTAGAGTGCAGGACAGGGCTAACTATGGCTACACCTTC.

The sample holds a few counts of this clonotype. The chain joins TRBV11-1 to TRBJ1-6, with D tentatively TRBD1 (5 bases). The V gene's germline CDR1 is SGHAT and CDR2 FQDESV (reference sequence). The CDR3 is 13 residues long. Trimming removed 2 bases from V and 11 bases from J, with 10 bases in between. The CDR3 DNA sequence: TGTGCCAGCAGCTTATTGCGAGGGGCACCCCTCCACTTT. Its protein product is CASSLLRGAPLHF.

The chain is built from TRBV14 and TRBJ2-5; the D is unclear. The J call is uncertain, as TRBJ2-7 better fits the DNA end. The germline V gene has CDR1 SGHDN and CDR2 FVKESK. The CDR3 loop spans 14 amino acids. The CDR3 region has the DNA TGTGCCAGCAGCCAAGTCAGATTTTCGGGCGAGCAGTACTTC. Residues: CASSQVRFSGEQYF.

The chain joins TRBV4-3 to TRBJ2-7; possibly TRBD1 for D (6 bases). Germline assignment: CDR1 LGHNA and CDR2 YSLEER. Trimming removed 2 bases from V and 2 bases from J, with 13 bases in between. The CDR3 spans 15 residues. The DNA for the CDR3 is TGCGCCAGCAGCCAAAGTGGACAGAGTACCTACGAGCAGTACTTC. It specifies CASSQSGQSTYEQYF.

This clonotype was observed a few times. This chain joins TRBV29-1 and TRBJ1-1, with 12 nucleotides matching TRBD1. Germline values: CDR1 SQVTM, CDR2 ANQGSEA. The CDR3 runs to 14 residues. Trimming took 4 bases from V and 11 from J; bases not matched to a gene: 11. CDR3 sequence (DNA): TGCAGCGTTGGTGGCGCCGGGACAGGGGGCATGGCTTTCTTT. It is translated as CSVGGAGTGGMAFF. The full variable domain, rest sourced from reference TRBV29-1 and TRBJ1-1, is SAVISQKPSRDICQRGTSLTIQCQVDSQVTMMFWYRQQPGQSLTLIATANQGSEATYESGFVIDKFPISRPNLTFSTLTVSNMSPEDSSIYLCSVGGAGTGGMAFFGQGTRLTVV.

CDR3 loop: CASSPREGRTEQFF. Here the CDR3 DNA reads TGTGCCAGCTCACCAAGAGAGGGGCGGACGGAGCAGTTCTTC. The chain joins TRBV18 to TRBJ2-1, with D perhaps assigned TRBD1 or TRBD2 (5 bases each). CDR1 and CDR2 from the germline V gene are KGHSH and LQKENI. V dropped 2 bases and J dropped 10 bases, with 15 bases sitting between them. This CDR3 comprises 14 residues.

The genes are TRBV11-2 and TRBJ2-7; 13 bases match TRBD2. Looked up from germline, CDR1 is SGHAT and CDR2 is FQNNGV. After removal of 2 bases from V and 5 bases from J, the junction contained 9 bases not matched to a gene. The CDR3 covers 17 residues. CDR3 sequence (DNA): TGTGCCAGCAGCTTACCAACTAGCGGGGGGGCTCGAGACGAGCAGTACTTC. Translated, it gives CASSLPTSGGARDEQYF. The full variable domain, rest sourced from reference TRBV11-2 and TRBJ2-7, is EAGVAQSPRYKIIEKRQSVAFWCNPISGHATLYWYQQILGQGPKLLIQFQNNGVVDDSQLPKDRFSAERLKGVDSTLKIQPAKLEDSAVYLCASSLPTSGGARDEQYFGPGTRLTVT.

The chain recombines TRBV20-1 with TRBJ2-7; D is unresolved. This CDR3 has 14 residues. Germline assignment: CDR1 DFQATT and CDR2 SNEGSKA (reference sequence). Trimming removed 4 bases from V and 0 bases from J, with 13 bases in between. Written as DNA, the CDR3 is TGCAGTGCTACATCTTTGGGGAACTCCTACGAGCAGTACTTC. Protein: CSATSLGNSYEQYF.

V is TRBV7-9 and J is TRBJ1-2, with 11 bases identical to TRBD1. There are 16 residues in the CDR3. Germline values: CDR1 SEHNR, CDR2 FQNEAQ (reference sequence). V lost 10 bases, J lost 0 bases, and 10 bases stayed unmatched. CDR3 protein: CATVRTGGDTNYGYTF. In nucleotides, the CDR3 is TGTGCCACCGTAAGGACAGGGGGCGATACTAACTATGGCTACACCTTC.

The genes are TRBV6-2 or TRBV6-3 and TRBJ2-7; 7 bases align to TRBD1. This CDR3 contains 13 residues. CDR1 and CDR2 (germline): MNHEY, SVGEGT. The V segment lost 5 bases and the J segment 3 bases; nucleotides outside the gene matches: 4. DNA of the CDR3: TGTGCCAGCAGTGGGGACAGCTACTACGAGCAGTACTTC. It encodes CASSGDSYYEQYF.

V and J are TRBV5-1 and TRBJ2-7; 8 bases are a match to TRBD1. The V gene end was trimmed by 0 bases and the J gene end by 2 bases; junction bases not matched to a gene: 10. The CDR3 consists of 17 residues. Germline values: CDR1 SGHRS, CDR2 YFSETQ. CDR3: CASSLAGSGGVPYEQYF. In DNA form, the CDR3 reads TGCGCCAGCAGCTTGGCCGGGTCAGGGGGCGTCCCCTACGAGCAGTACTTC.

The gene calls are TRBV27 and TRBJ2-2; D is ambiguous. CDR1 and CDR2 from the germline V gene are MNHEY and SMNVEV (reference sequence). Trimming shortened V by 4 bases and J by 7 bases, and 7 bases separated the two germline ends. The CDR3 covers 12 residues. The CDR3 coding sequence is TGTGCCAGCAGTTGGTCCTACGGGGAGCTGTTTTTT. This codes for CASSWSYGELFF.

This clonotype was seen many times. This may stem from a read error, because a much larger clone lies one nucleotide away. The V call is TRBV25-1, the J call TRBJ1-2; 7 positions match TRBD1. The CDR3 runs to 13 residues. V shed 8 bases, J shed 3 bases, and the junction held 6 bases outside the gene matches. From germline, CDR1 is MGHDK and CDR2 SYGVNS. The CDR3 here is CASGETGHYGYTF. The CDR3 DNA is TGTGCCAGCGGCGAGACAGGGCACTATGGCTACACCTTC.